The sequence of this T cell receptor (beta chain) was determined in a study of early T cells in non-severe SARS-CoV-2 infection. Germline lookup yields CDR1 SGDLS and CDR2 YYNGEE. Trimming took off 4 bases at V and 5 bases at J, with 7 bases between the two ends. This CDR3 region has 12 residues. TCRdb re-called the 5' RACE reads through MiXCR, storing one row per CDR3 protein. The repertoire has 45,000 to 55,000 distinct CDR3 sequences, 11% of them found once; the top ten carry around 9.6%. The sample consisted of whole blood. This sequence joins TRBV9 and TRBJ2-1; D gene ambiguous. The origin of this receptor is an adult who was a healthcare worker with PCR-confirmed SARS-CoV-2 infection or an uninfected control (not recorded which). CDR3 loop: CASSPLDNEQFF. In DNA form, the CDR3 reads TGTGCCAGCAGCCCCTTGGACAATGAGCAGTTCTTC.